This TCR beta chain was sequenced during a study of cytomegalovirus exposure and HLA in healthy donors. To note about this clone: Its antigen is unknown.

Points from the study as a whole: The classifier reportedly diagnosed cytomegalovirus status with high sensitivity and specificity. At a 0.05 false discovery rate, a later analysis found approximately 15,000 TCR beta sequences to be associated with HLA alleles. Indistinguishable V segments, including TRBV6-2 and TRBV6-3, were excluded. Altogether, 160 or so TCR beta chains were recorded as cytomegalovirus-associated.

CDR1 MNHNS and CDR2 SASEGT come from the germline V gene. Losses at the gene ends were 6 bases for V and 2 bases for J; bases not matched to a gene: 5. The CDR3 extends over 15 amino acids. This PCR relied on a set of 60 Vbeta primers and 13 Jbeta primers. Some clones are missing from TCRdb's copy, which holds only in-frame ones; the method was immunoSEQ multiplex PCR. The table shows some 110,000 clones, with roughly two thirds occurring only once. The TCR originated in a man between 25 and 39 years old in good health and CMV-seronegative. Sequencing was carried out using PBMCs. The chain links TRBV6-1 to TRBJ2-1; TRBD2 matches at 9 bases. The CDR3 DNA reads TGTGCCAGCAGGAGTAGCGGGAGCGCCTACAATGAGCAGTTCTTC. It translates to CASRSSGSAYNEQFF.